This TCR beta chain was sequenced during a study of cytomegalovirus exposure and HLA in healthy donors. CDR3 length: 13 residues. Germline CDR1 MDHEN, CDR2 SYDVKM. The V segment lost 3 bases and the J segment 7 bases; nucleotides outside the gene matches: 3. 13 Jbeta primers and 60 Vbeta primers were used for the PCR. Libraries were prepared by immunoSEQ multiplex PCR; TCRdb keeps only in-frame clonotypes and omits some of them. The table lists 150,000 to 200,000 clones, just over 75% of them singletons. Sequencing used PBMCs. This chain connects TRBV28 to TRBJ1-5, with 7 bases aligning to TRBD1. The sequence was obtained from a woman between 35 and 50 years old in good health and CMV-seronegative. The CDR3 DNA reads as TGTGCCAGCAGTTTTTTCAGGGGGCAGCCCCAGCATTTT. It is translated as CASSFFRGQPQHF.